This T cell receptor beta chain comes out of a study of Graves' ophthalmopathy and Graves' hyperthyroidism. The germline V gene encodes CDR1 LNHDA and CDR2 SQIVND (reference sequence). The CDR3 consists of 14 residues. V lost 5 bases to trimming and J lost 4 bases; unmatched junction nucleotides: 8. This clonotype was seen ten or more times. Active ophthalmopathy (CAS at least 3, NOSPECS at least 4), lasting under 3 months. RNA transcripts were the source from which TCR beta CDR3 regions were amplified. First-round RT-PCR with HTBI primers preceded a second-round multiplex PCR. TCRdb used MiXCR to reprocess the multiplex PCR reads, holding one entry per CDR3 protein. The profile covers around 470,000 distinct CDR3 sequences, with 13% to 15% appearing a single time and 8% to 10% taken by the ten largest.

This sequence joins TRBV19 and TRBJ2-7; the match to TRBD2 covers 7 bases. This receptor was obtained from a woman in her 30s with Graves' ophthalmopathy. Source material: blood. This chain's CDR3 is CASSFAGLGYEQYF. In DNA, the CDR3 is TGTGCCAGTAGTTTCGCCGGACTAGGTTACGAGCAGTACTTC.